The following is a T cell receptor beta chain sequence with its context. The sample comes from a study of T cells in tumors after PD-1 blockade. Study-level background: Patients had no prior checkpoint blockade, systemic immunosuppressants, or anti-cancer therapy within 4 weeks. Treatment was either pembrolizumab 200 mg every 3 weeks or cemiplimab 350 mg every 2 weeks.

Germline V gene data show CDR1 as MGHRA and CDR2 as YSYEKL. The V segment lost 0 bases and the J segment 6 bases; nucleotides outside the gene matches: 6. The CDR3 length is 16 residues. Some clones are missing from TCRdb's copy, which holds only in-frame ones; the method was immunoSEQ multiplex PCR. The profile shows more than 20,000 clones, around 80% of them singletons. The source material was PBMCs, sampled before anti-PD-1 treatment. This clonotype was sampled from a human donor with basal cell carcinoma. The V gene is TRBV4-1, the J gene TRBJ2-2; 8 positions match TRBD2. The CDR3 reads CASSQEVSGGSGELFF. In DNA form, the CDR3 reads TGCGCCAGCAGCCAAGAAGTTTCGGGAGGGTCCGGGGAGCTGTTTTTT.